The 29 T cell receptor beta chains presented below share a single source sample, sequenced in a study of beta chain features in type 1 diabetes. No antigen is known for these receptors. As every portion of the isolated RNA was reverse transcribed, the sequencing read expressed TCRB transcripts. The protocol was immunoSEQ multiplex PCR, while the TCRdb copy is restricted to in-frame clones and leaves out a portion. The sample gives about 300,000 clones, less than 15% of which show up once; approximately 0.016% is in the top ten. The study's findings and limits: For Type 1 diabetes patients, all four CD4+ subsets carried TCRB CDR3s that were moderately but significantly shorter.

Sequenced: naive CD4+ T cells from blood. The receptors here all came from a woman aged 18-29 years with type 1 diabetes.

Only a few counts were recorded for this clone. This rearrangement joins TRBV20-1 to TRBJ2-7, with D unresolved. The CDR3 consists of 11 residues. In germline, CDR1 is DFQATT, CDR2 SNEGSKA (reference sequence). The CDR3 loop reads CSETLGDEQYF. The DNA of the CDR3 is TGCAGCGAGACCCTAGGCGACGAGCAGTACTTC.

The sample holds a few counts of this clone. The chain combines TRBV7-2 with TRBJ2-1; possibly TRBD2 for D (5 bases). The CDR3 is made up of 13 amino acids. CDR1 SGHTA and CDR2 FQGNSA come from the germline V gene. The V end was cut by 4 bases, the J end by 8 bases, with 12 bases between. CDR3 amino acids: CASSSPPRDEQFF. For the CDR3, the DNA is TGTGCCAGCAGCTCCCCCCCGCGGGATGAGCAGTTCTTC. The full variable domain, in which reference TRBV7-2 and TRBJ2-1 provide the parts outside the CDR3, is GAGVSQSPSNKVTEKGKDVELRCDPISGHTALYWYRQSLGQGLEFLIYFQGNSAPDKSGLPSDRFSAERTGGSVSTLTIQRTQQEDSAVYLCASSSPPRDEQFFGPGTRLTVL.

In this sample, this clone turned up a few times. The DNA of the CDR3 is TGTGCCTGGAGTCCCCCCGTGTCGGGGAAGCGTAATGAGCAGTTCTTC. It encodes CAWSPPVSGKRNEQFF. V and J are TRBV30 and TRBJ2-1, with D maybe TRBD2 (5 bases). With 2 bases removed from V and 7 bases from J, the gap between germline ends came to 21 bases. Germline CDR1 and CDR2: GTSNPN and SVGIG (reference sequence). This CDR3 region has 16 residues.

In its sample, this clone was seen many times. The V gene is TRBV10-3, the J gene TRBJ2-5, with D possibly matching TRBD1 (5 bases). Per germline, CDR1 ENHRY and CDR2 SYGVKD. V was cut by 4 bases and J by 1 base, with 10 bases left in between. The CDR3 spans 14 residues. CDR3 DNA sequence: TGTGCCATCAGTGCCCGGCAGGGCCAAGAGACCCAGTACTTC. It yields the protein CAISARQGQETQYF.

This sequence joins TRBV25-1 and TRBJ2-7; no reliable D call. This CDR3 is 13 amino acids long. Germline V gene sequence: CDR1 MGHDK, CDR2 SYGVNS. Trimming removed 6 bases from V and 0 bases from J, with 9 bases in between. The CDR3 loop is CASRGLNSYEQYV. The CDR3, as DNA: TGTGCCAGCAGGGGCCTCAACTCCTACGAGCAGTACGTC.

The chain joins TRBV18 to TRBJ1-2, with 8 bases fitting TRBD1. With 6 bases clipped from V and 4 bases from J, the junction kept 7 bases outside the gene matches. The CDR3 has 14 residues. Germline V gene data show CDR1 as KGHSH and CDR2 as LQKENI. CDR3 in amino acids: CASSPDRDGYGYTF. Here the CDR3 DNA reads TGTGCCAGCTCGCCGGACAGGGATGGCTATGGCTACACCTTC. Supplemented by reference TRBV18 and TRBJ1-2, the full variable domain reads NAGVMQNPRHLVRRRGQEARLRCSPMKGHSHVYWYRQLPEEGLKFMVYLQKENIIDESGMPKERFSAEFPKEGPSILRIQQVVRGDSAAYFCASSPDRDGYGYTFGSGTRLTVV.

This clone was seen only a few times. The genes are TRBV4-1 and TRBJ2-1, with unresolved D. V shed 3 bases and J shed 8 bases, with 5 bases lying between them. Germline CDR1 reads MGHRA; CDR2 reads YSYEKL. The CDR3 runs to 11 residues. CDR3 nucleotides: TGCGCCAGCAGCCAGGGCTATGAGCAGTTCTTC. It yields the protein CASSQGYEQFF.

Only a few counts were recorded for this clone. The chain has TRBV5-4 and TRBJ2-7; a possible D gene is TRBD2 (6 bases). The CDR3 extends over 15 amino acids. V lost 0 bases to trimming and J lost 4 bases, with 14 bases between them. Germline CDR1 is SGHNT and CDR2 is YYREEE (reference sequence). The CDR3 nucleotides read TGTGCCAGCAGCTTGGGCGGCGGGACCTCTTACGAGCAGTACGTC. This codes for CASSLGGGTSYEQYV.

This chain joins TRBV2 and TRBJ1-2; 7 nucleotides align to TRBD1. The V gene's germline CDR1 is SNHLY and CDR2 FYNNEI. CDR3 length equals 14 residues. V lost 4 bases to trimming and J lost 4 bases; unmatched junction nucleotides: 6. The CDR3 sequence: CASSVQTGPYGYTF. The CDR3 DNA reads TGTGCCAGCAGTGTCCAGACAGGGCCCTATGGCTACACCTTC.

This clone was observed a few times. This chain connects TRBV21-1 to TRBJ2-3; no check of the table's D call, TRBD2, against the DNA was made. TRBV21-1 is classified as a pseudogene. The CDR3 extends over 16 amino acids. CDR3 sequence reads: CASSSREPRRSDTQYF. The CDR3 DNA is TGTGCCAGCAGCAGCCGGGAACCTCGGAGATCGGATACGCAGTATTTT.

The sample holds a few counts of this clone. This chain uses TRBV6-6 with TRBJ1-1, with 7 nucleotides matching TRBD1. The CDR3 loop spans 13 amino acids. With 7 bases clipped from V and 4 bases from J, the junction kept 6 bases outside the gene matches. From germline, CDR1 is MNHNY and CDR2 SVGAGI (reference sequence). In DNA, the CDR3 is TGTGCCAGCACCCCTACAGGGGCCACTGAAGCTTTCTTT. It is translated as CASTPTGATEAFF.

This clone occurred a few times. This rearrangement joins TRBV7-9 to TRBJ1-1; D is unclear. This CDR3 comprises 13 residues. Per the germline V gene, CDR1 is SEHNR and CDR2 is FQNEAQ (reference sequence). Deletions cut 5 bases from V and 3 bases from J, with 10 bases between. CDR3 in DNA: TGTGCCAGCAGCATCGAGGGTTACACTGAAGCTTTCTTT. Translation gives CASSIEGYTEAFF.

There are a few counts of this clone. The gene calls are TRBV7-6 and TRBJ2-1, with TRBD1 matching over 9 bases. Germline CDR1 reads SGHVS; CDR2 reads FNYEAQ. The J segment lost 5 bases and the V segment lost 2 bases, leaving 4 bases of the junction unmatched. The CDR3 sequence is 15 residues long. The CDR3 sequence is CASSLRTGDNNEQFF. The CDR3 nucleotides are TGTGCCAGCAGCTTACGGACAGGGGACAACAATGAGCAGTTCTTC.

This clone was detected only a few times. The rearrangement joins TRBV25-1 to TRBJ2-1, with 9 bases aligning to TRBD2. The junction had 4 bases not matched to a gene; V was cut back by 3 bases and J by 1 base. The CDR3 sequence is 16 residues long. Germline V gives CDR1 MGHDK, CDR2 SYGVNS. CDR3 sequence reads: CASSEASGRSYNEQFF. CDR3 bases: TGTGCCAGCAGTGAGGCCAGCGGGAGGTCCTACAATGAGCAGTTCTTC.

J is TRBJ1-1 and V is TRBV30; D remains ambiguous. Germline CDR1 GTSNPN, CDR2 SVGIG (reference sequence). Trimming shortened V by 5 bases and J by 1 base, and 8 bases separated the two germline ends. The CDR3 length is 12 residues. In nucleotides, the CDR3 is TGTGCCTGGGAGGAAGGGAACACTGAAGCTTTCTTT. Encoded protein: CAWEEGNTEAFF. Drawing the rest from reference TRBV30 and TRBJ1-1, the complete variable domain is SQTIHQWPATLVQPVGSPLSLECTVEGTSNPNLYWYRQAAGRGLQLLFYSVGIGQISSEVPQNLSASRPQDRQFILSSKKLLLSDSGFYLCAWEEGNTEAFFGQGTRLTVV.

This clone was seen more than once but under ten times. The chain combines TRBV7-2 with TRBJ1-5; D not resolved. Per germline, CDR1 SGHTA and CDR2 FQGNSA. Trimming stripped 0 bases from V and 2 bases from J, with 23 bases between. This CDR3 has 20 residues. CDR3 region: CASSLARTRGLHIGNQPQHF. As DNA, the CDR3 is TGTGCCAGCAGCTTAGCGCGAACTCGAGGGCTCCATATAGGCAATCAGCCCCAGCATTTT.

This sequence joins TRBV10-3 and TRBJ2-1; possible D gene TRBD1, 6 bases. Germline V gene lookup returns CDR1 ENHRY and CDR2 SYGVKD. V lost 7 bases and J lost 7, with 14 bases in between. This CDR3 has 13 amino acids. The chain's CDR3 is CAITGQRSNEQFF. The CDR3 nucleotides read TGTGCCATCACCGGACAGAGGTCAAATGAGCAGTTCTTC.

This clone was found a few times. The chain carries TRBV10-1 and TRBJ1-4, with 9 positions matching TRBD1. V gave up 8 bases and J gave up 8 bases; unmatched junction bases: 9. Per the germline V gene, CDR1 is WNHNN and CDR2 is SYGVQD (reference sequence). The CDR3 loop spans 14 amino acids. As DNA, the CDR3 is TGCGCCAGCGGCTCCGGGACAGGGAACGAAAAACTGTTTTTT. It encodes CASGSGTGNEKLFF.

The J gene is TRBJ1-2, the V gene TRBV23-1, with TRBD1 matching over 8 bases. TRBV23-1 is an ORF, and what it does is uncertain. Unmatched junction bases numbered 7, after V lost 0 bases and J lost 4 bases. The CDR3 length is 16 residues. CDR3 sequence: CASSQSTGALGYGYTF. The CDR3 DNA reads TGCGCCAGCAGTCAATCGACAGGGGCGTTGGGCTATGGCTACACCTTC.

CDR3 amino acids: CASSDTGAAFNEQFF. CDR3 nucleotide sequence: TGTGCCAGCAGTGACACAGGGGCTGCTTTCAATGAGCAGTTCTTC. This sequence joins TRBV6-1 and TRBJ2-1; 7 positions match TRBD1. The trim removed 3 bases at V and 6 bases at J, leaving 8 bases unmatched. Germline V gives CDR1 MNHNS, CDR2 SASEGT. The CDR3 length is 15 residues.

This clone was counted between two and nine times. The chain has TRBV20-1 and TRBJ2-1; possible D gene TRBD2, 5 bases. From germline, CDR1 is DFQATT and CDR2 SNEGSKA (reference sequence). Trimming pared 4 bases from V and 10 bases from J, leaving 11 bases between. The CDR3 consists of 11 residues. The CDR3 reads CSATRTREQFF. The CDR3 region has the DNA TGCAGTGCTACCCGGACTCGGGAGCAGTTCTTC.

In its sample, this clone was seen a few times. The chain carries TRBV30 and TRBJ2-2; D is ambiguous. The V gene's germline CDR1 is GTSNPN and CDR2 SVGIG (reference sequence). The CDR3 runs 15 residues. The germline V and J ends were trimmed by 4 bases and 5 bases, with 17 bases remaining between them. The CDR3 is CAWIPKSIVTGELFF. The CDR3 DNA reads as TGTGCCTGGATCCCCAAAAGCATAGTTACCGGGGAGCTGTTTTTT.

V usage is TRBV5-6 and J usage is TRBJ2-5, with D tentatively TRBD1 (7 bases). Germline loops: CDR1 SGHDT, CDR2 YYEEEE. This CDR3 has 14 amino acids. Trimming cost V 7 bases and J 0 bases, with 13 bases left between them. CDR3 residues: CASRGDSHQETQYF. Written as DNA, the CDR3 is TGTGCCAGCCGCGGGGACAGCCACCAAGAGACCCAGTACTTC.

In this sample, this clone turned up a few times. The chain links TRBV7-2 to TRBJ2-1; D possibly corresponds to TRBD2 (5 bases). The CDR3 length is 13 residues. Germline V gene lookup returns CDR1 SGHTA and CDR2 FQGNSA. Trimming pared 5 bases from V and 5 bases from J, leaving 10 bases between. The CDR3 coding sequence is TGTGCCAGCAGCCCAGGACTCCACAATGAGCAGTTCTTC. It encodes CASSPGLHNEQFF.

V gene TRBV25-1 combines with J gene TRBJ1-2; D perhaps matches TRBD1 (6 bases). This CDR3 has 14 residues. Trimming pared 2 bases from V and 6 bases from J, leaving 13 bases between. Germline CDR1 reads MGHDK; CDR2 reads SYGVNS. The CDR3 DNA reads TGTGCCAGCAGTGAACTACAGGGCGACGATGGCTACACCTTC. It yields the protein CASSELQGDDGYTF.

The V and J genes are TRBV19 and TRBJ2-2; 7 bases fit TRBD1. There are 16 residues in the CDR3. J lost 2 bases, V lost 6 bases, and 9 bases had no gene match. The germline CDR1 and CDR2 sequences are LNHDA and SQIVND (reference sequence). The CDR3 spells CASRTGTLENTGELFF. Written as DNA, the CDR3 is TGTGCCAGTAGGACAGGGACCCTCGAAAACACCGGGGAGCTGTTTTTT.

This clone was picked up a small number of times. The CDR3 nucleotides read TGTGCCAGCTCACCAACGGAGGAGGAGCCCCAGCATTTT. Protein sequence: CASSPTEEEPQHF. The chain couples TRBV18 to TRBJ1-5, with D hard to call. Germline CDR1 KGHSH, CDR2 LQKENI. Trimming shortened V by 2 bases and J by 8 bases, and 10 bases separated the two germline ends. CDR3 length: 13 amino acids.

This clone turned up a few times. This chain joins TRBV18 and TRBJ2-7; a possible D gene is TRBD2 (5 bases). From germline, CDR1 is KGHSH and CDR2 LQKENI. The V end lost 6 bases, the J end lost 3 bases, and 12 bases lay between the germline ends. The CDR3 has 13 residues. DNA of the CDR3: TGTGCCAGCTCGCCTGGACTTCTCTACGAGCAGTACTTC. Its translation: CASSPGLLYEQYF.

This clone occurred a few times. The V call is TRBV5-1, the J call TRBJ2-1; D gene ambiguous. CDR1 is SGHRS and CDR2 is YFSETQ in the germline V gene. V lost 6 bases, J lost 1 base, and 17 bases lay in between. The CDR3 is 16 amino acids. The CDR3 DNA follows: TGCGCCAGCATAAGGTCCCTAGGTGGGTCCTACAATGAGCAGTTCTTC. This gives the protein CASIRSLGGSYNEQFF.